The clone carrying this T cell receptor beta chain came up once. The source of the sample is a study of blood T cell repertoires in COVID-19. At the level of the study: Acute and convalescent COVID-19 specimens originated in the United States, Italy and Spain. In each case, the material was cDNA or gDNA derived from T cells, B-cell-depleted T cells, or PBMCs.

The table came from immunoSEQ multiplex PCR; TCRdb's copy has only in-frame clones and leaves some out. Found here are approximately 220,000 clones, just over 85% of them singletons; the top ten hold 3% to 4%. Per the germline V gene, CDR1 is WSHSY and CDR2 is SAAADI. V shed 5 bases, J shed 4 bases, and the junction held 5 bases outside the gene matches. CDR3 length: 14 amino acids. Sequencing was performed on PBMCs or T cells enriched from blood (not recorded which). The clonotype originates from a woman aged 40-49 years with acute COVID-19. The chain uses TRBV10-2 and TRBJ1-2; 9 bases are a match to TRBD1. CDR3 residues: CASSRDRVGYGYTF. The CDR3 DNA is TGCGCCAGCAGTCGGGACAGGGTAGGCTATGGCTACACCTTC.